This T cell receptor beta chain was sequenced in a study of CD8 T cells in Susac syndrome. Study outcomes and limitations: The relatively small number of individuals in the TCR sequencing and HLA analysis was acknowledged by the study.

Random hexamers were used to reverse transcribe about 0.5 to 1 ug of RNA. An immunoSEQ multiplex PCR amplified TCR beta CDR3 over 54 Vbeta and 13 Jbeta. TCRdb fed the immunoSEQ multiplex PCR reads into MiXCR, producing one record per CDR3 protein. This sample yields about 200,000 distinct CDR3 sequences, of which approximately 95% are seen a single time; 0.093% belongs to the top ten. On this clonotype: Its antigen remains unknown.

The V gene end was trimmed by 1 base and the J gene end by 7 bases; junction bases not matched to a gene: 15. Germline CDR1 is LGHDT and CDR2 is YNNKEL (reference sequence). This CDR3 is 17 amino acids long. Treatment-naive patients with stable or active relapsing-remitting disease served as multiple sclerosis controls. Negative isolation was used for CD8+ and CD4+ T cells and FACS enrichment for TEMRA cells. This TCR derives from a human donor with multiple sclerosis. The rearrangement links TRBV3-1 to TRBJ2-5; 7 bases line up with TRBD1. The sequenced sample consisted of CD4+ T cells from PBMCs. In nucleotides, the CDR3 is TGTGCCAGCAGCCAAGTTGGGTGGACAGGCTTTGGCGGGACCCAGTACTTC. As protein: CASSQVGWTGFGGTQYF.